This TCR beta chain was retrieved from a study of T cell responses to AZD1222 COVID-19 vaccine (dated by TCRdb to the early 2020s). With respect to the entire study: Because spike-specific TCR depth and breadth did not differ between the two schedules, AZD1222 recipients who got a second dose at roughly 4 weeks were pooled with those who got a second dose at roughly 12 weeks. Trial participants were enrolled by age into 18-55, 56-69 and 70-plus year subgroups, with around 140, 26 and 57 TCR-sequenced participants respectively. A total of 233 trial participants underwent TCR sequencing, of whom some 210 received two doses of AZD1222 and about 25 received two doses of the MenACWY control vaccine.

The time point label, read with the paper, signifies: baseline before first vaccination. Vaccinee samples came from UK trials COV001 and COV002, including a single-blind randomized controlled phase 2/3 trial of AZD1222 (ChAdOx1 nCoV-19) in healthy adults. Trial participant PBMC samples were collected at day 0 and day 28 after the second dose for TCRbeta chain sequencing. The CDR3 regions of human TCRbeta chains were subjected to immunosequencing. As for the authors' bioinformatics: Repertoire TCRs were checked for matches against a reference library of SARS-CoV-2-specific TCRs that had been generated using the MIRA antigen-specificity platform. Breadth was defined as the fraction of unique TCRs that were SARS-CoV-2-associated. Depth was defined as the fraction of total T cells that were SARS-CoV-2-associated. Using the MIRA data, every spike-specific TCR was mapped to the spike region that the TCR reacted to and assigned to either a CD4 or a CD8 class. Log10-transformed breadth and depth values were compared by one-way ANOVA with Sidak's multiple comparisons tests. This immuneACCESS table, as held by TCRdb, lists in-frame sequences with V and J called but not all clones. Of the missing ones, under half trace to an unresolved V gene in checked studies; the others have no known cause. V and J calls and clone size follow that table, whereas D and trimming were derived from the DNA. The sample records more than 100,000 clones, about 85% of which are singletons. Approximately 5.9% of the sample comes from the top ten.

Overall study outcomes, separate from this receptor: Reportedly, almost half of the unique spike-specific TCRs recognized epitopes lying outside the regions that are mutated in the B.1.351 and B.1.1.7 variants. Spike-specific TCR breadth and depth rose significantly after two AZD1222 doses compared with day 0 and with MenACWY recipients. In the small 56-69-year group, the increase in depth fell short of significance, most likely because of low power. Because no day 14 peak-response samples were available, the repertoires could be characterized only after the peak T cell response. Conclusions about previously exposed vaccinees were limited because only six or seven AZD1222 recipients were SARS-CoV-2 seropositive at baseline. The whole spike protein was spanned by vaccine-associated CD4 TCRs, and dominant responses were seen in regions 160-218 and 743-854. Most participants were white British and females outnumbered males, and the authors suggested that clonal diversity may have been underestimated.

In the germline V gene (reference sequence), CDR1 corresponds to SGHAT and CDR2 to FQDESV. The cysteine opens and the phenylalanine closes a CDR3 of 12 amino acids. The sequence is cut down to CDR3 DNA, 36 bases in frame from base 1. For this clone: Its target antigen remains unknown. Mismatch with germline at one junction end may stem from a read error.

The rearranged segments are TRBV11-1 and TRBJ1-1, with the D gene too uncertain to name. The clonotype originates from an adult in good health. This sample comprised peripheral blood, obtained on day 0 of AZD1222 vaccination. Here is the DNA: TGTGCCAGCAGTTTAGGGATCACTGAAGCTTTCTTT. Translated, it reads CASSLGITEAFF.